One T cell receptor (beta chain) is described in this entry. Germline V gene lookup returns CDR1 SNHLY and CDR2 FYNNEI. The CDR3 is made up of 12 amino acids. V lost 6 bases and J lost 6, with 11 bases in between. The record originates from a study of blood T cell repertoires in COVID-19. The wider study: T cells, B-cell-depleted T cells, or PBMCs provided the cDNA or gDNA that served as material.

Authors' methods: Reference gene primer amplification gave estimated nucleated cell counts. Some clones are missing from TCRdb's copy, which holds only in-frame ones; the method was immunoSEQ multiplex PCR. For V, J and clone size, that table is used; D and trimming come from the DNA. The sample holds just over 250,000 clones, less than 90% seen once. The TCR comes from a man aged 60-69 years who had recovered from COVID-19. The sample taken for sequencing was peripheral blood. The chain recombines TRBV2 with TRBJ1-1; a weak D match, TRBD1 (5 bases). Here the CDR3 reads CASSAGWPEAFF. CDR3 coding DNA: TGTGCCAGCAGCGCAGGGTGGCCTGAAGCTTTCTTT.